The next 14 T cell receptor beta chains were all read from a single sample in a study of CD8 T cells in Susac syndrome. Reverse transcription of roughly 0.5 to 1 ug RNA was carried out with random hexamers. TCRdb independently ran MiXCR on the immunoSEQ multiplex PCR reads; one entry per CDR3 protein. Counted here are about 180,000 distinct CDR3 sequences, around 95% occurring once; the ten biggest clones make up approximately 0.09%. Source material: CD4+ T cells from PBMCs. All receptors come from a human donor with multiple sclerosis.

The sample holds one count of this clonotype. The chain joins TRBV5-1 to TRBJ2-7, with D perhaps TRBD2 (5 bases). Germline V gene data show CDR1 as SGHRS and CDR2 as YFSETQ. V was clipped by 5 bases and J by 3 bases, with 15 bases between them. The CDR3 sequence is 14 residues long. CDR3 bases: TGCGCCAGCAGGACGGGGATCCTAAGCTACGAGCAGTACTTC. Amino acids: CASRTGILSYEQYF.

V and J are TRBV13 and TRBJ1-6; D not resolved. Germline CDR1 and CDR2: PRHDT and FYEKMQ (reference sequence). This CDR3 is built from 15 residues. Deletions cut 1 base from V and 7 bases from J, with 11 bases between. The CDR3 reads CASSLVRETNSPLHF. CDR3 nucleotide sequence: TGTGCCAGCAGCTTAGTACGGGAGACGAATTCACCCCTCCACTTT.

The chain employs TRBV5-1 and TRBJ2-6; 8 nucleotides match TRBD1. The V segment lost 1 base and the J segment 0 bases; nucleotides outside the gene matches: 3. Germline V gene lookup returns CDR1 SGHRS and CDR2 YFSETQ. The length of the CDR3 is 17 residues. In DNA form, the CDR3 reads TGCGCCAGCAGCTTGACCGGACAGGGCTCTGGGGCCAACGTCCTGACTTTC. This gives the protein CASSLTGQGSGANVLTF. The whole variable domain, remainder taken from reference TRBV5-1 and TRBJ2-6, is KAGVTQTPRYLIKTRGQQVTLSCSPISGHRSVSWYQQTPGQGLQFLFEYFSETQRNKGNFPGRFSGRQFSNSRSEMNVSTLELGDSALYLCASSLTGQGSGANVLTFGAGSRLTVL.

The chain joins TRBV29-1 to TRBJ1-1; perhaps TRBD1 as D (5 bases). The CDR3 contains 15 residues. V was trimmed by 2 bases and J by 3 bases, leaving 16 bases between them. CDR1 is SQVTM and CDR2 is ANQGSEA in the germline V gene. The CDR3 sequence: CSVEQLGSGDTEAFF. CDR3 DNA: TGCAGCGTTGAACAACTCGGGTCGGGGGACACTGAAGCTTTCTTT.

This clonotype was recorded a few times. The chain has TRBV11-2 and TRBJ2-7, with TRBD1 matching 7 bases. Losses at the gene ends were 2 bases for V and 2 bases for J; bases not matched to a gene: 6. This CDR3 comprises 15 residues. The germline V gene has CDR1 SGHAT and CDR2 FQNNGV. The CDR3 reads CASSLTGQGAYEQYF. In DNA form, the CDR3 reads TGTGCCAGCAGCTTAACTGGGCAGGGGGCCTACGAGCAGTACTTC.

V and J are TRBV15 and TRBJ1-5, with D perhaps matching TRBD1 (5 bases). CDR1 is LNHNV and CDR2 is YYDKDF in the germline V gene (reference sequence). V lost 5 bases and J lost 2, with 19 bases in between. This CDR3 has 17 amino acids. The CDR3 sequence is CATSSGPRGSRNQPQHF. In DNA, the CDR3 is TGTGCCACCAGCTCCGGACCTCGGGGGAGCCGCAATCAGCCCCAGCATTTT. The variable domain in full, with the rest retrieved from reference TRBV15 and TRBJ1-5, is DAMVIQNPRYQVTQFGKPVTLSCSQTLNHNVMYWYQQKSSQAPKLLFHYYDKDFNNEADTPDNFQSRRPNTSFCFLDIRSPGLGDTAMYLCATSSGPRGSRNQPQHFGDGTRLSIL.

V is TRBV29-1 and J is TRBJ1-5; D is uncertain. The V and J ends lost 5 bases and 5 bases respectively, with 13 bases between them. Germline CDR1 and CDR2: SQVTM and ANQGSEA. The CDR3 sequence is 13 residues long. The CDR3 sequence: CSVQGGFDQPQHF. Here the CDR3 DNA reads TGCAGCGTTCAAGGAGGGTTCGATCAGCCCCAGCATTTT.

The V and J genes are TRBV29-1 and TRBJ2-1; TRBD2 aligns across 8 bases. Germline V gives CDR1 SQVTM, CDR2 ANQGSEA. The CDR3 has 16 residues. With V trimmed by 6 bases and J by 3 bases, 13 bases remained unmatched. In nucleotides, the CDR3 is TGCAGCGTCCGGGAGGGGACCGGGGGGTACTACAATGAGCAGTTCTTC. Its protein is CSVREGTGGYYNEQFF.

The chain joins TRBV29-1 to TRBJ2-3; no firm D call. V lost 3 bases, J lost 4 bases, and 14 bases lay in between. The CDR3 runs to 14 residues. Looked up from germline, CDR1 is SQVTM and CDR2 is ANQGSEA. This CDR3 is CSVDDPLGSDTQYF. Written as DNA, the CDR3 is TGCAGCGTTGACGACCCACTCGGCTCAGATACGCAGTATTTT.

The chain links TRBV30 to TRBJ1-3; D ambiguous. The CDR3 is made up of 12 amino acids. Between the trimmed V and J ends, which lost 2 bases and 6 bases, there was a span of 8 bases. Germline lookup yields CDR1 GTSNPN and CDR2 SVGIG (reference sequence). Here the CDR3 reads CAWSTIVNTIYF. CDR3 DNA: TGTGCCTGGAGTACCATTGTAAACACCATATATTTT.

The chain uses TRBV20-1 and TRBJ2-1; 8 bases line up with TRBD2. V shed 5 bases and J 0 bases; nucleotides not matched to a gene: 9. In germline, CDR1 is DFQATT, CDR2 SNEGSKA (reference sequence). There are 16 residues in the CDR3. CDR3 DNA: TGCAGTGCTTCTAAACCGGGGGGGAGCTCCTACAATGAGCAGTTCTTC. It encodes CSASKPGGSSYNEQFF.

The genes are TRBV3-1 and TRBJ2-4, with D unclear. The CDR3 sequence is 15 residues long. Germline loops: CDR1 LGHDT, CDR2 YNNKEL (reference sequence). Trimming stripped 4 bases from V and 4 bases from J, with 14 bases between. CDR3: CASSPVGQRKNIQYF. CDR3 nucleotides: TGTGCCAGCAGCCCAGTCGGGCAGCGAAAAAACATTCAGTACTTC. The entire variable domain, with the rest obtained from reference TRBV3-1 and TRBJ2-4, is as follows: DTAVSQTPKYLVTQMGNDKSIKCEQNLGHDTMYWYKQDSKKFLKIMFSYNNKELIINETVPNRFSPKSPDKAHLNLHINSLELGDSAVYFCASSPVGQRKNIQYFGAGTRLSVL.

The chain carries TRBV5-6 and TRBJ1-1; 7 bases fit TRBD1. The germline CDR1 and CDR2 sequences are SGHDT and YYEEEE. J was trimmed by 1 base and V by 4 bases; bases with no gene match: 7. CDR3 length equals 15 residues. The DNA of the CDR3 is TGTGCCAGCAGCCCCGGGACAGCCGAGAACACTGAAGCTTTCTTT. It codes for CASSPGTAENTEAFF. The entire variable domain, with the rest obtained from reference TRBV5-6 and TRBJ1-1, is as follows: DAGVTQSPTHLIKTRGQQVTLRCSPKSGHDTVSWYQQALGQGPQFIFQYYEEEERQRGNFPDRFSGHQFPNYSSELNVNALLLGDSALYLCASSPGTAENTEAFFGQGTRLTVV.

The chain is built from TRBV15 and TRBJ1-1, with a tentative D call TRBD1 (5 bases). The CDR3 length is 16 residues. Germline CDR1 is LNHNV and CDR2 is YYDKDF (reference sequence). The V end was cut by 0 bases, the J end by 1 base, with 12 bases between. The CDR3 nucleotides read TGTGCCACCAGCAGAGATTCAGGGCGGACGAACACTGAAGCTTTCTTT. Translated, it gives CATSRDSGRTNTEAFF.